These 20 T cell receptor beta chains were sequenced from one sample in a study of response to subunit inactivated influenza vaccine. A single record per CDR3 protein comes from TCRdb applying MiXCR to the RT-PCR reads. Of about 700,000 distinct CDR3 sequences in the sample, approximately 15% were seen once. This specimen was PBMCs from blood, taken roughly 2 weeks before vaccination. These receptors were taken from a man in his fifties or sixties who received an inactivated influenza vaccine.

The CDR3: CASSSRTSGRANTGELFF. Written as DNA, the CDR3 is TGTGCCAGCAGCTCCCGGACTAGCGGGAGGGCGAACACCGGGGAGCTGTTTTTT. The chain is built from TRBV13 and TRBJ2-2, with 15 bases aligning to TRBD2. Trimming at V came to 4 bases and at J to 0 bases, leaving 3 bases not matched to a gene. There are 18 residues in the CDR3. The V gene's germline CDR1 is PRHDT and CDR2 FYEKMQ (reference sequence). Complete variable domain (other parts from reference TRBV13 and TRBJ2-2): AAGVIQSPRHLIKEKRETATLKCYPIPRHDTVYWYQQGPGQDPQFLISFYEKMQSDKGSIPDRFSAQQFSDYHSELNMSSLELGDSALYFCASSSRTSGRANTGELFFGEGSRLTVL.

This clonotype was counted a few times. The J gene is TRBJ1-5, the V gene TRBV6-1, with 7 bases identical to TRBD1. J lost 2 bases, V lost 3 bases, and 7 bases had no gene match. This CDR3 has 16 residues. Germline-derived CDR1 and CDR2 are MNHNS and SASEGT. This chain's CDR3 is CASSETGLLGNQPQHF. Written as DNA, the CDR3 is TGTGCCAGCAGTGAGACAGGGTTGTTGGGCAATCAGCCCCAGCATTTT.

The table lists this clonotype with a few counts. CDR3 loop: CAWERRAPNEQYF. The CDR3 bases are TGTGCCTGGGAAAGAAGGGCCCCTAACGAGCAGTACTTC. The genes are TRBV30 and TRBJ2-7, with D uncertain. Trimming stripped 5 bases from V and 5 bases from J, with 16 bases between. The CDR3 runs to 13 residues. CDR1 is GTSNPN, CDR2 SVGIG, per germline (reference sequence).

This clonotype showed up just a few times. The chain couples TRBV15 to TRBJ1-1; tentative D call: TRBD1 (5 bases). The V end lost 0 bases, the J end lost 3 bases, and 11 bases lay between the germline ends. The CDR3 contains 15 residues. Germline V lookup: CDR1 LNHNV, CDR2 YYDKDF (reference sequence). The CDR3 protein is CATSRDFGAYTEAFF. CDR3 DNA: TGTGCCACCAGCAGAGATTTCGGGGCCTACACTGAAGCTTTCTTT.

Only a few counts were recorded for this clonotype. This CDR3 is CASSGGRRRNQPQHF. The CDR3 nucleotides read TGTGCCAGCAGCGGCGGACGGAGGAGGAATCAGCCCCAGCATTTT. This chain joins TRBV12-3 or TRBV12-4 and TRBJ1-5; D call uncertain. The V end lost 6 bases, the J end lost 4 bases, and 16 bases lay between the germline ends. The CDR3 runs 15 residues.

The chain carries TRBV20-1 and TRBJ2-6; no definite D call. Germline V CDR1 and CDR2: DFQATT, SNEGSKA (reference sequence). Trimming cost V 4 bases and J 2 bases, with 9 bases left between them. The CDR3 runs 14 residues. DNA of the CDR3: TGCAGTGCTATAGTGGGAACTGGGGCCAACGTCCTGACTTTC. Its protein is CSAIVGTGANVLTF.

Here the CDR3 DNA reads TGTGCCACCACCACAGGGGGCAATCAGCCCCAGCATTTT. Protein: CATTTGGNQPQHF. The V call is TRBV28, the J call TRBJ1-5; 7 bases agree with TRBD1. The CDR3 has 13 residues. V lost 10 bases to trimming and J lost 2 bases; unmatched junction nucleotides: 5. Per germline, CDR1 MDHEN and CDR2 SYDVKM.

As for this clonotype: A much larger clone differs by one base, so this may be a read error. The CDR3 is CASTSGASELYF. The DNA for the CDR3 is TGTGCCAGCACCTCGGGGGCGAGCGAGCTGTACTTC. This chain uses TRBV12-3 or TRBV12-4 with TRBJ2-7, with D perhaps assigned TRBD1 or TRBD2 (6 bases each). There are 12 residues in the CDR3.

In this sample, this clonotype turned up a few times. The chain is built from TRBV5-1 and TRBJ2-2; D is perhaps TRBD1 or TRBD2 (6 bases each). V dropped 7 bases and J dropped 4 bases, with 20 bases sitting between them. The CDR3 spans 16 residues. From germline, CDR1 is SGHRS and CDR2 YFSETQ. The CDR3: CASCLKGGQVTGELFF. The CDR3 DNA is TGCGCCAGCTGCCTTAAGGGGGGCCAGGTCACCGGGGAGCTGTTTTTT.

The table lists this clonotype with many counts. The chain couples TRBV14 to TRBJ2-1, with D unclear. This CDR3 region has 16 residues. Trimming cost V 3 bases and J 2 bases, with 14 bases left between them. CDR1 is SGHDN, CDR2 FVKESK, per germline. The CDR3 nucleotides read TGTGCCAGCAGCCACGATCGAATCTCCACCTACAATGAGCAGTTCTTC. Amino acids: CASSHDRISTYNEQFF.

V and J are TRBV12-3 or TRBV12-4 and TRBJ2-5; D remains unclear. V lost 1 base and J lost 5, with 8 bases in between. The CDR3 sequence is 13 residues long. In nucleotides, the CDR3 is TGTGCCAGCAGTTTAGGTAGTACGGAGACCCAGTACTTC. It specifies CASSLGSTETQYF.

This clonotype occurred a few times. The rearrangement links TRBV4-2 to TRBJ1-1; 11 positions match TRBD1. This CDR3 contains 17 residues. The germline gives CDR1 LGHNA, CDR2 YNFKEQ. Unmatched junction bases numbered 4, after V lost 1 base and J lost 0 bases. The CDR3 is CASSQGLDRGLNTEAFF. CDR3 sequence (DNA): TGTGCCAGCAGCCAAGGACTGGACAGGGGGCTGAACACTGAAGCTTTCTTT.

The sample holds a few counts of this clonotype. This chain links TRBV5-1 with TRBJ2-1; D not resolved. Germline loops: CDR1 SGHRS, CDR2 YFSETQ. The V gene lost 4 bases and the J gene lost 8 bases, with 7 bases spanning the gap. This CDR3 region has 11 residues. CDR3 coding DNA: TGCGCCAGCAGCGACAAGTATGAGCAGTTCTTC. It is translated as CASSDKYEQFF.

V and J are TRBV10-3 and TRBJ2-1, with TRBD2 as a possible D gene (5 bases). This CDR3 spans 14 amino acids. V lost 4 bases to trimming and J lost 6 bases, with 13 bases between them. CDR1 is ENHRY, CDR2 SYGVKD, per germline. In DNA, the CDR3 is TGTGCCATCAGTGGGACTTGCGGTTTCAATGAGCAGTTCTTC. Translation: CAISGTCGFNEQFF.

V usage is TRBV7-2 and J usage is TRBJ2-1, with 11 nucleotides matching TRBD2. CDR3 length: 15 amino acids. V dropped 5 bases and J dropped 3; count of bases not matched to a gene: 3. Germline CDR1 reads SGHTA; CDR2 reads FQGNSA. In DNA form, the CDR3 reads TGTGCCAGCAGCATGACTAGCGGGGTCTACAATGAGCAGTTCTTC. Its translation is CASSMTSGVYNEQFF.

The chain is built from TRBV4-2 and TRBJ2-3; 9 bases map to TRBD2. This CDR3 is 17 amino acids long. V dropped 0 bases and J dropped 6; count of bases not matched to a gene: 10. Germline lookup yields CDR1 LGHNA and CDR2 YNFKEQ. Written as DNA, the CDR3 is TGTGCCAGCAGCCAAGAGCCCGCTAGCGGGGTCAGGGATACGCAGTATTTT. Its translation: CASSQEPASGVRDTQYF.

This clonotype turned up a few times. CDR3 amino acids: CASSLAVIAKNIQYF. The CDR3 nucleotides read TGTGCCAGCAGTTTAGCGGTCATAGCCAAAAACATTCAGTACTTC. The chain recombines TRBV12-3 or TRBV12-4 with TRBJ2-4; D call uncertain. Trimming stripped 0 bases from V and 0 bases from J, with 6 bases between. This CDR3 region has 15 residues.

J is TRBJ2-1 and V is TRBV28, with 13 bases that match TRBD2. Germline V CDR1 and CDR2: MDHEN, SYDVKM. There are 17 residues in the CDR3. With 7 bases clipped from V and 3 bases from J, the junction kept 9 bases outside the gene matches. CDR3 nucleotides: TGTGCCAGCATGGAACTAGCGGGGGGGCGTTACTACAATGAGCAGTTCTTC. Translation gives CASMELAGGRYYNEQFF.

In its sample, this clonotype was seen a few times. The chain uses TRBV11-2 and TRBJ2-7, with D unclear. Germline CDR1 SGHAT, CDR2 FQNNGV. V dropped 0 bases and J dropped 5 bases, with 11 bases sitting between them. The CDR3 is 14 amino acids. The CDR3 sequence is CASSLDPVGDEQYF. The CDR3 DNA follows: TGTGCCAGCAGCTTAGACCCCGTCGGCGACGAGCAGTACTTC.

This clonotype was seen repeatedly, ten times or more. This chain connects TRBV29-1 to TRBJ2-1; D not resolved. Looked up from germline, CDR1 is SQVTM and CDR2 is ANQGSEA. Deletions cut 4 bases from V and 7 bases from J, with 11 bases between. There are 12 residues in the CDR3. Here the CDR3 reads CSVVVPGNEQFF. In nucleotides, the CDR3 is TGCAGCGTTGTCGTACCGGGTAATGAGCAGTTCTTC.